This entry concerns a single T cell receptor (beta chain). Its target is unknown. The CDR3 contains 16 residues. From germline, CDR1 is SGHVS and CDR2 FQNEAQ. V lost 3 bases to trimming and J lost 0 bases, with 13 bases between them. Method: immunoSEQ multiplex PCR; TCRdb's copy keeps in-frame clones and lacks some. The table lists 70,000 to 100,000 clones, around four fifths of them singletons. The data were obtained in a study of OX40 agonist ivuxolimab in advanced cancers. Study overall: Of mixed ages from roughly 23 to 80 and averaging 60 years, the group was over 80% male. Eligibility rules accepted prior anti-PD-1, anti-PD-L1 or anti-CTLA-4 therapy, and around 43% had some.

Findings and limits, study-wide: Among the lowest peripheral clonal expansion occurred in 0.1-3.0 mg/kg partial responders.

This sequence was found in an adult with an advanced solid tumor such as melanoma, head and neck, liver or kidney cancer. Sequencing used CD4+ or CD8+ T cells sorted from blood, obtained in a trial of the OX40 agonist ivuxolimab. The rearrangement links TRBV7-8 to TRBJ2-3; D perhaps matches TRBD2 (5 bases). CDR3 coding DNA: TGTGCCAGCAGCTTTTGGGCGGGCTCTAGCACAGATACGCAGTATTTT. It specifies CASSFWAGSSTDTQYF.